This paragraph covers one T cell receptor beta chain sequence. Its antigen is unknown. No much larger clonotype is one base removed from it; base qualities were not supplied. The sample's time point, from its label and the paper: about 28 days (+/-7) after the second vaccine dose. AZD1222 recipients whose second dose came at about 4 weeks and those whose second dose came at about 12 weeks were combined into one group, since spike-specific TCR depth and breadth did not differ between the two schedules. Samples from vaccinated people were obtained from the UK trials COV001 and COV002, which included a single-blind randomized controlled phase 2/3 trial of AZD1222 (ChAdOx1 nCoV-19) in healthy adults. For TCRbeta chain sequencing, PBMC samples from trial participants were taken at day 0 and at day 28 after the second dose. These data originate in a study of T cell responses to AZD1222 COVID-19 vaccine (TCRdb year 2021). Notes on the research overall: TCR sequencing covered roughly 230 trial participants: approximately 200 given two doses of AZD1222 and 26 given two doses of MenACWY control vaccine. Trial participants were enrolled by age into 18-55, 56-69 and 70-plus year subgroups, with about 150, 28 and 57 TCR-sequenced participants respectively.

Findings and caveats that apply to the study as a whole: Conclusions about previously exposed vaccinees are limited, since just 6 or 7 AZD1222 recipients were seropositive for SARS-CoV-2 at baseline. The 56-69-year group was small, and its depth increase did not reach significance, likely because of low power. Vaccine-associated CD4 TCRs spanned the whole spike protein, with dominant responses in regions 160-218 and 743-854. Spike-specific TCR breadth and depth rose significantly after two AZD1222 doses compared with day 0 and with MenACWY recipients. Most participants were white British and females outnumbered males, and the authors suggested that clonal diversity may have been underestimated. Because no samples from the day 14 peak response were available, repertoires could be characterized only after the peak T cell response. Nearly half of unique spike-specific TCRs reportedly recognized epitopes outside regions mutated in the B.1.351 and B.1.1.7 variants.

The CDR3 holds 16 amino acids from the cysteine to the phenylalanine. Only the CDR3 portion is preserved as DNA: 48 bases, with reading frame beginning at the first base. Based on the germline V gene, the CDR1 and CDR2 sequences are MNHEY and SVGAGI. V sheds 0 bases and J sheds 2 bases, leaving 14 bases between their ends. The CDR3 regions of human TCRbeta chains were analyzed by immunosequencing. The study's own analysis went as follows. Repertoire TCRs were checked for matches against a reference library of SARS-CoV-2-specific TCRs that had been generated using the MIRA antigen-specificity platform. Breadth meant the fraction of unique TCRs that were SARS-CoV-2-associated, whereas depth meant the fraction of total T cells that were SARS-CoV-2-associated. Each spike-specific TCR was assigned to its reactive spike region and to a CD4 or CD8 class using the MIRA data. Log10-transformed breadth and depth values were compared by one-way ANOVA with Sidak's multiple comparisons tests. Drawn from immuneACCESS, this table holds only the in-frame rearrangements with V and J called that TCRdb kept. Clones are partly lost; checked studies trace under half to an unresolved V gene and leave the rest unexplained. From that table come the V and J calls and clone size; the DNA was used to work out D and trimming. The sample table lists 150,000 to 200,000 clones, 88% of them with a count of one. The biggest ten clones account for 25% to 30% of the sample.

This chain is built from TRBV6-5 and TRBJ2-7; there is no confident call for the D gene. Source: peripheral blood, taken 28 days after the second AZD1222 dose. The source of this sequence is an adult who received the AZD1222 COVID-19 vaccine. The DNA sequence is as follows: TGTGCCAGCAGTTACTCGGTAGCAGGCGCTACCTACGAGCAGTACTTC. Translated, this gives CASSYSVAGATYEQYF.